There are many counts of the clone carrying this TCR beta chain. Its antigen is unknown. The data derive from a study of T cells after yellow fever vaccination. Study at large: It was SMART-Seq v4 Ultra Low Input that prepared the fractions with low cell numbers. Study conclusions and caveats: Weaker overall was a secondary response that nonetheless peaked faster, on day 5 versus 15. Reappearance after the booster was observed for most primary-vaccination clones (about 97% CD4, over 70% CD8).

Germline CDR1 LNHNV, CDR2 YYDKDF (reference sequence). CDR3 length equals 14 residues. The V segment lost 6 bases and the J segment 1 base; nucleotides outside the gene matches: 4. The study made its TCR cDNA through 5'RACE template switching. That step introduced a universal primer site along with UMIs. TCRdb re-called the 5' RACE reads with MiXCR, one entry per CDR3 protein. Among 620,000 or so distinct CDR3 sequences listed, more than 9% were seen once. This material consisted of PBMCs, taken on the day of the yellow fever booster vaccination. This receptor was taken from a man aged 30 to 39 who received the YFV17D yellow fever vaccine. This chain connects TRBV15 to TRBJ2-7; 9 nucleotides align to TRBD2. CDR3: CATSRREGSYEQYF. CDR3 DNA: TGTGCCACCAGTCGGCGGGAGGGTTCCTACGAGCAGTACTTC.